This paragraph reports one T cell receptor beta chain. Antigen: not known. Trimming stripped 2 bases from V and 2 bases from J, with 10 bases between. The CDR3 extends over 14 amino acids. The data were obtained in a study of blood T cells in healthy people across ages. Study-wide results and caveats: Estimated diversity that came from one million T cells was considered an underestimate. A roughly linear fall in TCR beta diversity per million T cells was seen with increasing age. Both naive CD4+ cell counts and diversity were greater in long-lived donors than in aged donors.

Combining a sample-barcoded 5' primer with a J-beta primer mix, a second PCR ran for roughly 6 to 11 cycles. With 12 random nucleotides, a template-switch adaptor tagged each individual cDNA molecule. TCRdb used MiXCR to reprocess the 5' RACE reads, holding one entry per CDR3 protein. Of about 770,000 distinct CDR3 sequences listed, 40% to 50% are singletons. The source material was blood. The TCR was taken from a man in his sixties in good health. J is TRBJ2-7 and V is TRBV12-3 or TRBV12-4; D is ambiguous. The chain's CDR3 is CASSLSQRPYEQYF. In DNA, the CDR3 is TGTGCCAGCAGTTTAAGCCAGAGGCCCTACGAGCAGTACTTC.